Listed below are T cell receptor beta chains from one sample, sequenced in a study of control samples from healthy donors and cancer patients. Profiled with immunoSEQ multiplex PCR; TCRdb holds only in-frame clones, not every one. Of 61,000 or so clones in the sample, around 89% are singletons; the top ten hold nearly 6%. The sample comprised PBMCs. The receptors shown here come from a man aged 55 to 69 with colorectal cancer. The CDR3 runs from the conserved cysteine through the conserved F or W. D genes are given only for firm matches. Not every row has a clone size; where given, it reads once, few, many or a size class.

cdr3_length | j_call | clone_size | v_call | d_call | cdr3_aa | cdr3_nt
13 | TRBJ2-4 | few | TRBV2 | . | CASRGIAKNIQYF | TGTGCCAGCAGGGGGATAGCCAAAAACATTCAGTACTTC
15 | TRBJ2-7 | . | TRBV7-8 | TRBD1 | CASSLGRRQGMVQYF | TGTGCCAGCAGCTTAGGGCGAAGACAGGGAATGGTGCAGTACTTC
12 | TRBJ1-2 | . | TRBV12-3/TRBV12-4 | . | CASSLFSYGYTF | TGTGCCAGCAGTTTATTTTCCTATGGCTACACCTTC
16 | TRBJ2-1 | . | TRBV4-2 | TRBD2 | CASSPLGLAAYNEQFF | TGTGCCAGCAGCCCCCTTGGGCTAGCGGCTTACAATGAGCAGTTCTTC
16 | TRBJ2-5 | . | TRBV19 | TRBD2 | CASSTWTSGHQETQYF | TGTGCCAGTAGTACTTGGACTAGCGGCCACCAAGAGACCCAGTACTTC
15 | TRBJ2-1 | . | TRBV19 | TRBD2 | CASSMGLADYNEQFF | TGTGCCAGTAGTATGGGACTAGCGGACTACAATGAGCAGTTCTTC
16 | TRBJ1-2 | once | TRBV6-1 | . | CASSEALGGFLDGYTF | TGTGCCAGCAGTGAAGCGCTTGGGGGGTTTCTGGATGGCTACACCTTC
16 | TRBJ1-6 | . | TRBV5-6 | . | CASSGSPGGYNSPLHF | TGTGCCAGCAGCGGGTCCCCGGGGGGGTATAATTCACCCCTCCACTTT
14 | TRBJ1-6 | . | TRBV4-2 | TRBD1 | CASSQVDRDSPLHF | TGTGCCAGCAGCCAAGTCGACAGGGACTCACCCCTCCACTTT
17 | TRBJ2-1 | . | TRBV3-1/TRBV3-2 | . | CASSQDKRGVLYNEQFF | TGTGCCAGCAGCCAAGATAAGAGGGGGGTCCTCTACAATGAGCAGTTCTTC
15 | TRBJ2-3 | . | TRBV4-3 | . | CASSQDLMGRDTQYF | TGCGCCAGCAGCCAAGATCTAATGGGCCGGGATACGCAGTATTTT
13 | TRBJ1-2 | . | TRBV5-6 | . | CASSWVVRGGYTF | TGTGCCAGCAGCTGGGTGGTCAGAGGCGGCTACACCTTC
9 | TRBJ1-4 | once | TRBV9 | . | CASSEHPFF | TGTGCCAGCAGCGAGCACCCGTTTTTT
13 | TRBJ2-7 | few | TRBV12-3/TRBV12-4 | . | CASSFLPTAEQYF | TGTGCCAGCAGTTTTCTGCCGACGGCCGAGCAGTACTTC
15 | TRBJ2-3 | . | TRBV11-3 | . | CASSQGGGGADTQYF | TGTGCCAGCAGCCAGGGGGGGGGCGGCGCAGATACGCAGTATTTT
14 | TRBJ1-1 | . | TRBV19 | TRBD1 | CASSIKGARTEAFF | TGTGCCAGTAGTATCAAGGGGGCGCGCACTGAAGCTTTCTTT
15 | TRBJ1-4 | . | TRBV6-5 | TRBD1 | CASSLTGTGNEKLFF | TGTGCCAGCAGTTTAACCGGGACAGGGAACGAAAAACTGTTTTTT
13 | TRBJ1-1 | once | TRBV6-6 | . | CASTRTTNTEAFF | TGTGCCAGCACCCGGACGACGAACACTGAAGCTTTCTTT